Included here is one T cell receptor beta chain sequence, with context. Its antigen is still unknown. The entry originates in a study of T cells after posttransplantation cyclophosphamide. Notes on the study in general: Later post-transplant blood repertoires were often dominated by donor CD8+ memory clones. Skin or GI-infiltrating T cells shared few TRB sequences with blood.

Produced via immunoSEQ multiplex PCR; TCRdb's table is partial and in-frame only. Found here are 21,000 or so clones, roughly 98% of them singletons; the top ten hold approximately 0.15%. Germline V CDR1 and CDR2: SGHAT, FQDESV (reference sequence). The junction had 10 bases not matched to a gene; V was cut back by 5 bases and J by 6 bases. The CDR3 consists of 15 residues. The sequence was collected from a man aged 35-49 years in good health, CMV-negative, and a related stem cell transplant donor. Sequenced input: naive CD8+ T cells sorted from PBMCs. The chain recombines TRBV11-1 with TRBJ2-1; 7 bases line up with TRBD1. In DNA, the CDR3 is TGTGCCAGCAGCCGGTTCACAGGGGCCGGCAATGAGCAGTTCTTC. Protein product: CASSRFTGAGNEQFF.